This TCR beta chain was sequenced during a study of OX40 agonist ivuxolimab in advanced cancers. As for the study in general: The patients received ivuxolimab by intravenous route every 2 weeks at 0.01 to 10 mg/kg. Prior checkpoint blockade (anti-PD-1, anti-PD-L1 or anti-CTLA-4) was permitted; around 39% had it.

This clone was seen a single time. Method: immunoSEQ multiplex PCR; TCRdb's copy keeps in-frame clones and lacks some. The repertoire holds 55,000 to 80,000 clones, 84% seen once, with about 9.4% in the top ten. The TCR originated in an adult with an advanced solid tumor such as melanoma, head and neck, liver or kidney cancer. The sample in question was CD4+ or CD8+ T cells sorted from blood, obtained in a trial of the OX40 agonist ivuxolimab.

The CDR3 region is CASSKCSLAGIYEQYF. Written as DNA, the CDR3 is TGTGCCAGCAGCAAATGCTCACTAGCGGGGATCTACGAGCAGTACTTC. V is TRBV21-1 and J is TRBJ2-7; TRBD2 is the table's D call and was not checked against the DNA. TRBV21-1 has pseudogene status. The CDR3 loop spans 16 amino acids.